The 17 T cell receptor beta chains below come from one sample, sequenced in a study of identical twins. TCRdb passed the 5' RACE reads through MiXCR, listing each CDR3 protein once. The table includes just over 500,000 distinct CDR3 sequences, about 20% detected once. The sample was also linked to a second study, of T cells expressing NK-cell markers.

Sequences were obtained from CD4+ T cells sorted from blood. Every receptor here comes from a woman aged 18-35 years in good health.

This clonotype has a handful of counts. CDR3 in DNA: TGTGCCAGCAGTGAGAACCCCAATGGCTACACCTTC. Amino acid sequence: CASSENPNGYTF. V is TRBV25-1 and J is TRBJ1-2; no clear D gene. The ends were cut back, 3 bases at V and 6 bases at J, with 8 bases in the middle. The CDR3 consists of 12 residues. Germline V gene data show CDR1 as MGHDK and CDR2 as SYGVNS.

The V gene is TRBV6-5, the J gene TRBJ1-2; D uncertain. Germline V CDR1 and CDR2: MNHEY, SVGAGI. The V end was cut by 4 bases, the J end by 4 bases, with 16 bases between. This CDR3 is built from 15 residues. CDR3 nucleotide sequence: TGTGCCAGCAGTTCCACGACCCGGGCGGGCTATGGCTACACCTTC. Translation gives CASSSTTRAGYGYTF.

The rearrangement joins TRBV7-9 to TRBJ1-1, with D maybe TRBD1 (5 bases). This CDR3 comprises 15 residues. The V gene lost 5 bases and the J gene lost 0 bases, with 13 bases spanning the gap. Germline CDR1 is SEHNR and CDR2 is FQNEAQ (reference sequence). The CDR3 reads CASSPERGVNTEAFF. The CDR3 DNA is TGTGCCAGCAGCCCCGAAAGGGGTGTGAACACTGAAGCTTTCTTT.

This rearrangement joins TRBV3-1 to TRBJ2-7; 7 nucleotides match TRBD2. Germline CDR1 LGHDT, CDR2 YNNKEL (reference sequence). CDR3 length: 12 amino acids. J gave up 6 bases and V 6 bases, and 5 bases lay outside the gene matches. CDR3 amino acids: CASRTGGREQYF. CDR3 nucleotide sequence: TGTGCCAGCAGGACGGGGGGTCGCGAGCAGTACTTC.

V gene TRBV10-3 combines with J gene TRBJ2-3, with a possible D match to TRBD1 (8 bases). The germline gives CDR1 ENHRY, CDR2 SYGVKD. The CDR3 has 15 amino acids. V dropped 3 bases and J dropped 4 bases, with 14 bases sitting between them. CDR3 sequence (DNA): TGTGCCATCAGTGACACAGGGGGAGGGGCAGATACGCAGTATTTT. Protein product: CAISDTGGGADTQYF.

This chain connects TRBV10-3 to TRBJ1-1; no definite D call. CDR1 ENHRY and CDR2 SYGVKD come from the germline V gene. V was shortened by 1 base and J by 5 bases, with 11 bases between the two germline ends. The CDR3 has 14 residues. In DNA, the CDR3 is TGTGCCATCAGTGAGTGGTCGGAGCTGACTGAAGCTTTCTTT. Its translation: CAISEWSELTEAFF.

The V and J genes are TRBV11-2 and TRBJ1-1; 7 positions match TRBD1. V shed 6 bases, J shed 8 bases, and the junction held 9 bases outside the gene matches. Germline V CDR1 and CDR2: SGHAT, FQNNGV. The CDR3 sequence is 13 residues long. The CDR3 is CASRRTGALEAFF. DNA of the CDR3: TGTGCCAGCAGAAGAACAGGGGCCTTGGAAGCTTTCTTT.

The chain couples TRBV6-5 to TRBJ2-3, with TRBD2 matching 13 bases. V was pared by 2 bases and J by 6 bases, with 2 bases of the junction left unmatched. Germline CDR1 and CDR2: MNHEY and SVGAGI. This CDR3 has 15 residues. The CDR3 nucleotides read TGTGCCAGCAGTTACGGACTAGCGGGAGATGATACGCAGTATTTT. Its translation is CASSYGLAGDDTQYF.

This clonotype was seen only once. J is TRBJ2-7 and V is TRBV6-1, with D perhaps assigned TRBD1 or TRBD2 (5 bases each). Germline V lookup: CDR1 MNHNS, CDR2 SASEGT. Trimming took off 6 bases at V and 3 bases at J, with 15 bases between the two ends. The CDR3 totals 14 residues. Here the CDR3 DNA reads TGTGCCAGCAGCCGCCGGGACGGAAGCTACGAGCAGTACTTC. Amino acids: CASSRRDGSYEQYF.

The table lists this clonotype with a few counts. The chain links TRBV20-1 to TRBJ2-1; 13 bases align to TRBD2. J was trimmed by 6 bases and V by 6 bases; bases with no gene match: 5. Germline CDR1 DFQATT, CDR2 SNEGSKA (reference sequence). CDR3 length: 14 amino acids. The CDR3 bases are TGCAGTGCGTTAACTAGCGGGGGGGCCAATGAGCAGTTCTTC. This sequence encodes CSALTSGGANEQFF.

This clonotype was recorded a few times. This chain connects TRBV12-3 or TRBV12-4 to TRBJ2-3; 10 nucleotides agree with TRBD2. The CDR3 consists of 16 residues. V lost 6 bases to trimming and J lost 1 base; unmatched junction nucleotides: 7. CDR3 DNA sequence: TGTGCCAGCAGACAAGCGGGGGGGCTGGGCACAGATACGCAGTATTTT. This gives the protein CASRQAGGLGTDTQYF.

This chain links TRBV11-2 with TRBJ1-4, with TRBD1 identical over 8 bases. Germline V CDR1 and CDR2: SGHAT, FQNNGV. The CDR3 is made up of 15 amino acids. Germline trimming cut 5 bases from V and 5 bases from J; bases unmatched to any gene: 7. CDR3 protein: CASSQAGGGNEKLFF. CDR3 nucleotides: TGTGCCAGCAGCCAAGCAGGGGGCGGCAATGAAAAACTGTTTTTT. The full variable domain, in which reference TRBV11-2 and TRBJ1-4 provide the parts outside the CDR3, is EAGVAQSPRYKIIEKRQSVAFWCNPISGHATLYWYQQILGQGPKLLIQFQNNGVVDDSQLPKDRFSAERLKGVDSTLKIQPAKLEDSAVYLCASSQAGGGNEKLFFGSGTQLSVL.

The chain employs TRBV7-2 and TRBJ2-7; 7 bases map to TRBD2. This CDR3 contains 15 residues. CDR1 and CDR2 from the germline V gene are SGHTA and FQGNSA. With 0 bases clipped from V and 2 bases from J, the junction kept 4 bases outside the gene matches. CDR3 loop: CASSLARGLTYEQYF. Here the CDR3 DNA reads TGTGCCAGCAGCTTAGCGCGGGGACTAACCTACGAGCAGTACTTC.

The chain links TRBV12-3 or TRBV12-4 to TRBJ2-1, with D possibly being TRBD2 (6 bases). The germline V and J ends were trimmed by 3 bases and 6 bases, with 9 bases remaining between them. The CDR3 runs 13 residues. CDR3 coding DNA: TGTGCCAGCAGTTTTTACGGGAGCAATGAGCAGTTCTTC. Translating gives CASSFYGSNEQFF.

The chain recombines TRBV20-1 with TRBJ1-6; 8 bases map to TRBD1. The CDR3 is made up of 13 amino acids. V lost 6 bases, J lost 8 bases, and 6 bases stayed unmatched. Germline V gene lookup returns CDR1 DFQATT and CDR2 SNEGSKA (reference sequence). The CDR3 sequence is CSAPRTGYSPLHF. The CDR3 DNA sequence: TGCAGTGCCCCTCGGACAGGGTATTCACCCCTCCACTTT.

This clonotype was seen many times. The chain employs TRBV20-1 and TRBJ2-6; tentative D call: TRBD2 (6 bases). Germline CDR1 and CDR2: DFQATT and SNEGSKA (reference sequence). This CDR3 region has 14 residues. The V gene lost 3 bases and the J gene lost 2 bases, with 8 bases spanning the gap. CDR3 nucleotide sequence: TGCAGTGCTAGTCCGGGGGCTGGGGCCAACGTCCTGACTTTC. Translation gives CSASPGAGANVLTF.

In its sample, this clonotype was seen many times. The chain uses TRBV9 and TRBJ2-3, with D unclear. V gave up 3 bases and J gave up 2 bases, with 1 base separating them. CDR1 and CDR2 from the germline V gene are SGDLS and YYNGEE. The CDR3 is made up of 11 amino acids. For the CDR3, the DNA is TGTGCCAGCAGCGCCACAGATACGCAGTATTTT. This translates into CASSATDTQYF.